The present TCR beta chain was sequenced within a study of glioma-infiltrating T cells. Study-wide results and caveats: Tissue and blood shared very few CDR3 sequences. Above-expected tissue-blood divergence occurred in all gliomas, most in low-grade ones.

This CDR3 region has 15 residues. Germline lookup yields CDR1 MNHEY and CDR2 SVGEGT. Using RNA template, CDR3s of TCR alpha and beta were amplified with iRepertoire arm-PCR. TCRdb reprocessed the multiplex PCR reads via MiXCR and lists one record per CDR3 protein. Of around 170,000 distinct CDR3 sequences in the sample, more than 35% were seen once. This clonotype was seen just once. The antigen is unknown. The junction departs from the called germline gene at one end, perhaps through a read error. This receptor was obtained from a human donor with low-grade glioma or glioblastoma, undergoing nonglioma brain surgery, or in good health (not recorded which). The chain recombines TRBV6-2 or TRBV6-3 with TRBJ2-5, with a tentative D call TRBD2 (6 bases). The sample comprised glioma tissue, nonneoplastic brain tissue, or PBMCs (not recorded which). The CDR3 DNA reads TGTGCCAGCAGAACCCCCAGCGGGTTTCTAGAGACCCAGCACTTC. Translating it yields CASRTPSGFLETQHF.